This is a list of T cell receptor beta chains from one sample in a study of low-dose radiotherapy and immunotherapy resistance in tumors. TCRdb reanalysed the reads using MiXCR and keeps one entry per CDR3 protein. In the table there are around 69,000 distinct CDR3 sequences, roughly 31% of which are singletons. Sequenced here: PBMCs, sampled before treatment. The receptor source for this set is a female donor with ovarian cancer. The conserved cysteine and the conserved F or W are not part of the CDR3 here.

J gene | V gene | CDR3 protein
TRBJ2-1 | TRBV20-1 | SALAGANYNEQF
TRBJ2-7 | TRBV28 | ASSFQPGQGGSEQY
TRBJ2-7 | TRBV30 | AWSSRSYEQY
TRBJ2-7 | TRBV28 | ASTTVRGRNEQY
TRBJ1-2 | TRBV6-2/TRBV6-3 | ASSRDPRGNYGYT
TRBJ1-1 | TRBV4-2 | ASSQVTGTNTEAF
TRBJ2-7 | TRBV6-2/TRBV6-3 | ASSYSTGLTSYEQY
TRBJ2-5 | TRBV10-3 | AISESKTGGPQETQY
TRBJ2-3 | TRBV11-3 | ASSFGGAKDTQY
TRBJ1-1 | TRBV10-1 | ASSEFGVNTEAF
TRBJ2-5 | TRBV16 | ASSQFTLEETQY
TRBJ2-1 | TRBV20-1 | SANHLAGVNEQF
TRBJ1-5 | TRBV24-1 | ATTPGQGYSNQPQH
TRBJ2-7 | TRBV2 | ASTRDYEQY
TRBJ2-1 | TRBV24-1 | ATSDLSPGLDHNEQF
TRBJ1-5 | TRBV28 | ASRPTGESQPQH
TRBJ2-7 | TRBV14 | ASSPSGQGREQY
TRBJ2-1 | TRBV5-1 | ASSLGSAYNEQF
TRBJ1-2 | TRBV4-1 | ASSQETGPSYGYT
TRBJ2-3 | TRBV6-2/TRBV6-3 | ASSYGGYTDTQY
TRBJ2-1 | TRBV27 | ASSLDGGGGDEQF
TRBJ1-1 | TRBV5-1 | ASSRGSLTGAPEAF
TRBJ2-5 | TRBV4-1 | ASSRLRSETQY
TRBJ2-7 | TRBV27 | ASSLRRGDEQY
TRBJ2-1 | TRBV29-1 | SVGLAGGMDEQF
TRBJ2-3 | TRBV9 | ASSDHRAPGGDTQY
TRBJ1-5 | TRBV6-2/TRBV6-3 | ASSPGQGYSNQPQH
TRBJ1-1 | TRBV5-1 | ASRRGQGNTEAF
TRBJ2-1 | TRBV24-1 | ATSQEAEQF
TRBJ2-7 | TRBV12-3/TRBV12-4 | ASSSYFYEQY
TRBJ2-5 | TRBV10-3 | AISDVGSSGETQY
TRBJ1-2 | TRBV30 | AWSLGSQAYGYT
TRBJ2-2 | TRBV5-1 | ASKQQGFANTGELF
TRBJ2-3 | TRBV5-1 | ASSLARGPGTDTQY
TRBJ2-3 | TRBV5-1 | ASSPGPSTDTQY
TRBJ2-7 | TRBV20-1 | SAREASGTVYEQY
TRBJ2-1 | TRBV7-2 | ASSPSTSGRNNEQF
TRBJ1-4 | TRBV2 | ASRAGTVSEKLFF
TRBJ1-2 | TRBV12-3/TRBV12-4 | ASSLGRGIYGYT
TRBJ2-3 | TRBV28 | ASSLRQISTDTQY